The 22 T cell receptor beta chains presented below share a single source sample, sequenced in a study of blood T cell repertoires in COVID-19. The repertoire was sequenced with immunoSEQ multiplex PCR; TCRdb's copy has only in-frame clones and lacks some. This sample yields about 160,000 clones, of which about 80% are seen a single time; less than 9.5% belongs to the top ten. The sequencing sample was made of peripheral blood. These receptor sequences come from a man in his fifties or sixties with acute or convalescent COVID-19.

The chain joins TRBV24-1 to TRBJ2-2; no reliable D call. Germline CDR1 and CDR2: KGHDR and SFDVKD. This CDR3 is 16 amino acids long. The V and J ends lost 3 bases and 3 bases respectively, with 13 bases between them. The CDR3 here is CATSDIQLGDTGELFF. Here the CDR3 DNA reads TGTGCCACCAGTGATATTCAACTGGGCGACACCGGGGAGCTGTTTTTT.

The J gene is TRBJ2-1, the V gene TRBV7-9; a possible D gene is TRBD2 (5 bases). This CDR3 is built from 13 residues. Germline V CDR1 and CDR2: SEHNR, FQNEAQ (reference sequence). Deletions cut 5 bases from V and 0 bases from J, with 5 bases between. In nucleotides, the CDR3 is TGTGCCAGCAGCCGGGGCTCCTACAATGAGCAGTTCTTC. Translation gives CASSRGSYNEQFF.

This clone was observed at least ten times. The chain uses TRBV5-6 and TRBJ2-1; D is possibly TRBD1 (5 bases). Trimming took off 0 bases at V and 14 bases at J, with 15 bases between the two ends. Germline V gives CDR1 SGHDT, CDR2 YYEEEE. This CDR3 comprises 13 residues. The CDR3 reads CASSLALDTREFF. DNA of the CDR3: TGTGCCAGCAGCTTGGCCTTGGACACTCGGGAGTTCTTC.

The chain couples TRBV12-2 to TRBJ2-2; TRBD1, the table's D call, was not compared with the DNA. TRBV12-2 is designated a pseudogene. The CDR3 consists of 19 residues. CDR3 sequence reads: CASRLAGTGVFSNTGELFF. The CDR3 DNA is TGTGCAAGTCGCTTAGCCGGGACAGGGGTTTTTTCGAACACCGGGGAGCTGTTTTTT.

CDR3 sequence: CAWSSQGNYGYTF. For the CDR3, the DNA is TGTGCCTGGAGTTCACAGGGCAACTATGGCTACACCTTC. The chain has TRBV30 and TRBJ1-2; the D gene is possibly TRBD1 (6 bases). V dropped 2 bases and J dropped 2 bases, with 9 bases sitting between them. CDR1 GTSNPN and CDR2 SVGIG come from the germline V gene (reference sequence). The CDR3 is 13 amino acids.

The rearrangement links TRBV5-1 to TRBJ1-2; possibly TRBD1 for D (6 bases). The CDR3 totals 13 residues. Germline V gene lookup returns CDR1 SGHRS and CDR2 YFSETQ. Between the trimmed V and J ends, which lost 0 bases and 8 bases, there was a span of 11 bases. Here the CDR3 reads CASSLDRARGYTF. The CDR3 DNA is TGCGCCAGCAGCTTGGACAGGGCGCGGGGCTACACCTTC. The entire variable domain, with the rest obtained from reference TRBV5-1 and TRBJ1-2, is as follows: KAGVTQTPRYLIKTRGQQVTLSCSPISGHRSVSWYQQTPGQGLQFLFEYFSETQRNKGNFPGRFSGRQFSNSRSEMNVSTLELGDSALYLCASSLDRARGYTFGSGTRLTVV.

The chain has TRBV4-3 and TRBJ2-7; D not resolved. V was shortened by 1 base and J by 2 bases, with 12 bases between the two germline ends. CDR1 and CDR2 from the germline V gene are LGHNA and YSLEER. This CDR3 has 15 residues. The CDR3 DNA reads TGCGCCAGCAGCCAAGGTGTCAGTCCAACCTACGAGCAGTACTTC. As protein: CASSQGVSPTYEQYF.

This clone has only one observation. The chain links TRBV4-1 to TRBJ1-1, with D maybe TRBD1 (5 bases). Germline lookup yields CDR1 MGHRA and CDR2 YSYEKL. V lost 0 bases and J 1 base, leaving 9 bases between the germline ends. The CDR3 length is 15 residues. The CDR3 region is CASSQERGGNTEAFF. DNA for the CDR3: TGCGCCAGCAGCCAAGAAAGGGGAGGGAACACTGAAGCTTTCTTT.

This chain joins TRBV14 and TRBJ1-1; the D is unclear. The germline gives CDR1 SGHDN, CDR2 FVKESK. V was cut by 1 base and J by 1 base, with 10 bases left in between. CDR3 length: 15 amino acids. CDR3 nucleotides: TGTGCCAGCAGCCAAGGATTTAACAGGAACACTGAAGCTTTCTTT. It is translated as CASSQGFNRNTEAFF.

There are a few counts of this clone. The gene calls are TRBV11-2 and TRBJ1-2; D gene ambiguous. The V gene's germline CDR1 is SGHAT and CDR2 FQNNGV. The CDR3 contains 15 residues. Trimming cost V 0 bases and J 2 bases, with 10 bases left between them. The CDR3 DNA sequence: TGTGCCAGCAGCTTAGATCAGGCTACAAACTATGGCTACACCTTC. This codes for CASSLDQATNYGYTF.

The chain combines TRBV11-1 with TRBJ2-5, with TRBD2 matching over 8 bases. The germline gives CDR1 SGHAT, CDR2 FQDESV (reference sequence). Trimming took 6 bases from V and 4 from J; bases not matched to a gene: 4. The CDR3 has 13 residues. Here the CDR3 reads CASRPGGAETQYF. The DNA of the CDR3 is TGTGCCAGCAGACCCGGGGGGGCAGAGACCCAGTACTTC.

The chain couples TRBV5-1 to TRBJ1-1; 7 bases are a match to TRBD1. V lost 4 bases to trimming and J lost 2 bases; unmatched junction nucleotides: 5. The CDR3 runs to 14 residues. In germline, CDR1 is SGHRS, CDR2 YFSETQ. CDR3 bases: TGCGCCAGCAGCCCCAGGGGGTTAAACACTGAAGCTTTCTTT. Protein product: CASSPRGLNTEAFF.

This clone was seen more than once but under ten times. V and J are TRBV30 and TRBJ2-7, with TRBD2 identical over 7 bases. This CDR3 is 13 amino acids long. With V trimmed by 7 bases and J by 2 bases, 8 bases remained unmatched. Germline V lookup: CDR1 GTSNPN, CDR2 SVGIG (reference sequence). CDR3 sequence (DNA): TGTGCCTTTGGGGGGGTCCTCACCTACGAGCAGTACTTC. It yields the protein CAFGGVLTYEQYF.

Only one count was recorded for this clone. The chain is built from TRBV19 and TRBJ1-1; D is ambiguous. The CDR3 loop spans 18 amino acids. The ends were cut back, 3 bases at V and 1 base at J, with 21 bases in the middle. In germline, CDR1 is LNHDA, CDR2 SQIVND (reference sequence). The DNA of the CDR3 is TGTGCCAGTAGTATCCGGGGTCGTATGCGGGCCGAGAACACTGAAGCTTTCTTT. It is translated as CASSIRGRMRAENTEAFF.

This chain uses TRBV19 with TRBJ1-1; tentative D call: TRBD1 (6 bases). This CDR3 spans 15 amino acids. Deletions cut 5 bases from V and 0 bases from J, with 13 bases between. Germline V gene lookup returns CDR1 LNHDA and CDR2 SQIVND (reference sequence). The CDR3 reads CASSAHRVMNTEAFF. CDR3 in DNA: TGTGCCAGTAGTGCACACAGGGTTATGAACACTGAAGCTTTCTTT.

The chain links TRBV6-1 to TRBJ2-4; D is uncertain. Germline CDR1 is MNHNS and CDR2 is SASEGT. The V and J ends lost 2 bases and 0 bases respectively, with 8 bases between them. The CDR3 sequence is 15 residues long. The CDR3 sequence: CASSESKLAKNIQYF. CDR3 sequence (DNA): TGTGCCAGCAGTGAAAGCAAACTAGCCAAAAACATTCAGTACTTC.

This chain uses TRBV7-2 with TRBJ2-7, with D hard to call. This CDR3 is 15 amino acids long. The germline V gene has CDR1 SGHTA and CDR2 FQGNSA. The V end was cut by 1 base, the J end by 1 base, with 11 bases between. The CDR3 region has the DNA TGTGCCAGCAGCTTAGAAGGCTACAGATCCTACGAGCAGTACTTC. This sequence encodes CASSLEGYRSYEQYF. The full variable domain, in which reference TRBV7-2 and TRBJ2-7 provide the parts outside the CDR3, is GAGVSQSPSNKVTEKGKDVELRCDPISGHTALYWYRQSLGQGLEFLIYFQGNSAPDKSGLPSDRFSAERTGGSVSTLTIQRTQQEDSAVYLCASSLEGYRSYEQYFGPGTRLTVT.

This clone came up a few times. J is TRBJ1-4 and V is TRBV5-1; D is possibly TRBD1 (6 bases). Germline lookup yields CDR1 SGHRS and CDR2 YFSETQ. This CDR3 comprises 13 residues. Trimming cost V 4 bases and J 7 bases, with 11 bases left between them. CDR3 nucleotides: TGCGCCAGCAGCACCGGGACATCTGAAAAACTGTTTTTT. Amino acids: CASSTGTSEKLFF.

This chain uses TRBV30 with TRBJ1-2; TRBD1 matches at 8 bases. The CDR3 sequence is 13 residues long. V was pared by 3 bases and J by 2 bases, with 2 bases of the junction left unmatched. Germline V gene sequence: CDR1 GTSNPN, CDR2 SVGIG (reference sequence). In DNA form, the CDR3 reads TGTGCCTGGAGAACAGGGGGGAACTATGGCTACACCTTC. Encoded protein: CAWRTGGNYGYTF.

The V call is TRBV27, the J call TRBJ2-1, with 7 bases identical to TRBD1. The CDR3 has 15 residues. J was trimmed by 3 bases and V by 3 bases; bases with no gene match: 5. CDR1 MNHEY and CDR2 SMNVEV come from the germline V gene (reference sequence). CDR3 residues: CASSLTSGGYNEQFF. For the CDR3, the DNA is TGTGCCAGCAGTTTGACCTCAGGGGGCTACAATGAGCAGTTCTTC.

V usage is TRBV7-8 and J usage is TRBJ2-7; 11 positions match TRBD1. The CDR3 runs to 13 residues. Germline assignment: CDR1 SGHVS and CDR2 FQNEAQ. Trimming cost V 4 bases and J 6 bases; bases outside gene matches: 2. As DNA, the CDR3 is TGTGCCAGCAGCTCCGGGACAGGGGGCGAGCAGTACTTC. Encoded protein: CASSSGTGGEQYF.

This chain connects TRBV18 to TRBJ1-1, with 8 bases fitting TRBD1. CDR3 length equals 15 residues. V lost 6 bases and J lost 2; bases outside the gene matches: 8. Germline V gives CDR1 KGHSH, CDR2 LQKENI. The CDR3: CASSPRTGHNTEAFF. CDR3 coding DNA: TGTGCCAGCTCGCCTCGGACAGGGCACAACACTGAAGCTTTCTTT.